The clone carrying this T cell receptor beta chain came up a few times. Its target is unknown. The entry originates in a study of beta chain features in type 1 diabetes. The authors reverse transcribed all of the isolated RNA, so sequencing captured expressed TCRB transcripts. Sequencing was performed with immunoSEQ multiplex PCR; in TCRdb, only in-frame clones are kept and a portion is missing. Among 310,000 or so clones listed, over 14% were seen once. This CDR3 is 16 amino acids long. V was clipped by 5 bases and J by 5 bases; unmatched bases: 15. Germline CDR1 SGHTA, CDR2 FQGNSA. Study-level results: All four CD4+ subsets of Type 1 diabetes patients contained TCRB CDR3s that were moderately but significantly shorter.

The sequenced material came from naive CD4+ T cells from blood. The chain couples TRBV7-2 to TRBJ2-7; TRBD1 matches 7 bases. The clonotype was recovered from a man between 18 and 35 years old with type 1 diabetes. The CDR3 sequence is CASSARQGGVRNEQYF. CDR3 coding DNA: TGTGCCAGCAGCGCGCGACAGGGCGGTGTTAGAAACGAGCAGTACTTC.